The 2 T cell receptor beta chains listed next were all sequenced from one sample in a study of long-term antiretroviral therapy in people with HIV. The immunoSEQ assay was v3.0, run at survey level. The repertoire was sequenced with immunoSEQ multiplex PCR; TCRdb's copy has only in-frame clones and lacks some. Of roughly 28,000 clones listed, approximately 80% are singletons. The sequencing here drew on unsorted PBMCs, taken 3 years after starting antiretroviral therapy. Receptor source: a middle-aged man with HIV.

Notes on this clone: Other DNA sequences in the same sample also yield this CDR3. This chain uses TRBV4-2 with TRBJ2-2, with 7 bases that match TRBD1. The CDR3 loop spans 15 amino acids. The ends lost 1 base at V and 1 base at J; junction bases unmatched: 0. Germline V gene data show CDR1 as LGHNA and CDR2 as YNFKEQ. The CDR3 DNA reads TGTGCCAGCAGCCAAGCAGGGGGGAACACCGGGGAGCTGTTTTTT. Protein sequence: CASSQAGGNTGELFF.

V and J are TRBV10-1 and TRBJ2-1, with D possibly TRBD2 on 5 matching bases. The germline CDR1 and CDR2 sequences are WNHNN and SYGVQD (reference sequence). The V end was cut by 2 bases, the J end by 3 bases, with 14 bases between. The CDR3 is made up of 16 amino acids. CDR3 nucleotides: TGCGCCAGCAGTGAGGACCCACTAGGACTCTACAATGAGCAGTTCTTC. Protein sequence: CASSEDPLGLYNEQFF.